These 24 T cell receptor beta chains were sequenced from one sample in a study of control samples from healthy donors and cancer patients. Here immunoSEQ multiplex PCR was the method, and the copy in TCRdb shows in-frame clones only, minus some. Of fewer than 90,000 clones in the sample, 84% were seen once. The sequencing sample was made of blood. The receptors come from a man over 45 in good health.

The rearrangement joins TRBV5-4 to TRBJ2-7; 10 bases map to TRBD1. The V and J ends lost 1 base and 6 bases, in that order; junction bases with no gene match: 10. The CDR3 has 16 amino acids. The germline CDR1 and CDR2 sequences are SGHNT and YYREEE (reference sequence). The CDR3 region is CASSLRDRGQGSEQYF. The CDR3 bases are TGTGCCAGCAGCTTGAGGGACAGGGGACAGGGTAGCGAGCAGTACTTC.

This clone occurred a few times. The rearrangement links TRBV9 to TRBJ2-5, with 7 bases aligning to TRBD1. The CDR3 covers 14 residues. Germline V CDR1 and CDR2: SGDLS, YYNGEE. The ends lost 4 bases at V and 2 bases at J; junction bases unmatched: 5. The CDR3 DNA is TGTGCCAGCAGCACCCGACAGGGACAAGAGACCCAGTACTTC. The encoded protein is CASSTRQGQETQYF.

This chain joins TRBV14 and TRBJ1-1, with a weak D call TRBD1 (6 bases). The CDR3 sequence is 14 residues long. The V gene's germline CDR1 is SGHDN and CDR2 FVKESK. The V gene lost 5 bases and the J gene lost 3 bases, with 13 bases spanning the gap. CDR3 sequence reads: CASSFSGGYTEAFF. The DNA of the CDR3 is TGTGCCAGCAGCTTCAGTGGGGGCTACACTGAAGCTTTCTTT.

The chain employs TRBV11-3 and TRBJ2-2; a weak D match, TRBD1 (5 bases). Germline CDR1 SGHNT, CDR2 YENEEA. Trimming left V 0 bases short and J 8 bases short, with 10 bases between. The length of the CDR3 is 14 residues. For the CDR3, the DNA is TGTGCCAGCAGCTTAGATGGTAGGGGAGGGGAGCTGTTTTTT. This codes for CASSLDGRGGELFF.

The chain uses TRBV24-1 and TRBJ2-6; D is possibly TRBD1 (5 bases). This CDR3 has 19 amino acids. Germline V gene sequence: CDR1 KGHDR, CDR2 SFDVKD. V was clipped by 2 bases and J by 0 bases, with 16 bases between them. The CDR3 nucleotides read TGTGCCACCAGTGATTCCCAGGGCCTTACTTCCTCTGGGGCCAACGTCCTGACTTTC. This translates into CATSDSQGLTSSGANVLTF.

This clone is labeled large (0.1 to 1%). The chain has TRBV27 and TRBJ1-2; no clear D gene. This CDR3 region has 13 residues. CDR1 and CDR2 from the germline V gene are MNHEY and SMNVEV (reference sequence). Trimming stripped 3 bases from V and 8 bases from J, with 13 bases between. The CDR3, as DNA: TGTGCCAGCAGTTTGGCGGGCCAGAGGGGCTACACCTTC. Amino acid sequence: CASSLAGQRGYTF.

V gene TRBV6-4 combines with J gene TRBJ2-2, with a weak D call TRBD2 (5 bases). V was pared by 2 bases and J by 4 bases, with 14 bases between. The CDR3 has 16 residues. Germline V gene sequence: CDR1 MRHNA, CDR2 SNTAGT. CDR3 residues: CASSDRLPGPTGELFF. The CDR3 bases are TGTGCCAGCAGTGACCGACTACCGGGCCCCACCGGGGAGCTGTTTTTT.

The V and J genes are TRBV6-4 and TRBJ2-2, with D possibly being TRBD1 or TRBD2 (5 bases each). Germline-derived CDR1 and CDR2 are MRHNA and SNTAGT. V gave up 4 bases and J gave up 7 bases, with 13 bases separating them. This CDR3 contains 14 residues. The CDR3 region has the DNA TGTGCCAGCAGTGTCAACGGGGCGGTCGGGGAGCTGTTTTTT. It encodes CASSVNGAVGELFF.

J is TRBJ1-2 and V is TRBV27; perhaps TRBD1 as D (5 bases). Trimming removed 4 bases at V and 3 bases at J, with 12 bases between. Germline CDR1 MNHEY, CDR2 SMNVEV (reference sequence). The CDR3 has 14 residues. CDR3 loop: CASSSTATHYGYTF. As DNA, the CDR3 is TGTGCCAGCAGTTCGACAGCTACCCACTATGGCTACACCTTC.

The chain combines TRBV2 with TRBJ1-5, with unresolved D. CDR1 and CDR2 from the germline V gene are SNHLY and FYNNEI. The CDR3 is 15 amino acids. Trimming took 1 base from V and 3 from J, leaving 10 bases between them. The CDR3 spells CASSEGKSFNQPQHF. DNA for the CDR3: TGTGCCAGCAGTGAAGGTAAGAGCTTCAATCAGCCCCAGCATTTT.

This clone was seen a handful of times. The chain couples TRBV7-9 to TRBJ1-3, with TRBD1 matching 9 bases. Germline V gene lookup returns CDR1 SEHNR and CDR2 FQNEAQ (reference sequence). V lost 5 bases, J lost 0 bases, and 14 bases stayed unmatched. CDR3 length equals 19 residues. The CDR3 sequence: CASSRASRTGVNSGNTIYF. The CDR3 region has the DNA TGTGCCAGCAGCCGCGCCAGTAGGACAGGGGTTAACTCTGGAAACACCATATATTTT.

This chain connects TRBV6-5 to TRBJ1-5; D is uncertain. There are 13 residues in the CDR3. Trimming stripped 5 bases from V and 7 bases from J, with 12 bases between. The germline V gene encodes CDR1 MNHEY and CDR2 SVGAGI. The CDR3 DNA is TGTGCCAGCAGTCTGGTTGGGGTGCAGCCCCAGCATTTT. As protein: CASSLVGVQPQHF.

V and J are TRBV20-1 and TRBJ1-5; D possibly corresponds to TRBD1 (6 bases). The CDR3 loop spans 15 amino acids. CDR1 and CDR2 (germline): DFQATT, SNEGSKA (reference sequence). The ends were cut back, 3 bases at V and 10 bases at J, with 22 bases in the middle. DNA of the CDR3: TGCAGTGCTAGTCAATTGACAGGCCAGCACCGACCCCAGCATTTT. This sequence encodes CSASQLTGQHRPQHF.

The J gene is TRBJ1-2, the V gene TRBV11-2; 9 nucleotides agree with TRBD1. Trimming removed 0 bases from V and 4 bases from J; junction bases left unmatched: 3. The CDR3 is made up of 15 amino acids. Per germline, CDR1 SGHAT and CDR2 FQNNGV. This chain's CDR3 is CASSLERGQGYGYTF. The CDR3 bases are TGTGCCAGCAGCTTAGAACGGGGACAGGGCTATGGCTACACCTTC.

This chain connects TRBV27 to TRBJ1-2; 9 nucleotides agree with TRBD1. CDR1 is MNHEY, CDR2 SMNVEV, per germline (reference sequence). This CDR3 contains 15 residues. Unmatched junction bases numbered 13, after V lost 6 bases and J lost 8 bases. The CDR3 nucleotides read TGTGCCAGCAGCGTACAGGGGGCCCGGGCCGGGGGCTACACCTTC. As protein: CASSVQGARAGGYTF.

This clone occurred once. The CDR3 reads CASSLALRQEFSGNTIYF. For the CDR3, the DNA is TGTGCCAGCAGCTTAGCGCTCCGACAGGAATTCTCTGGAAACACCATATATTTT. This chain uses TRBV7-8 with TRBJ1-3; a weak D match, TRBD1 (6 bases). V was cut by 0 bases and J by 0 bases, with 15 bases left in between. Germline lookup yields CDR1 SGHVS and CDR2 FQNEAQ. The CDR3 covers 18 residues.

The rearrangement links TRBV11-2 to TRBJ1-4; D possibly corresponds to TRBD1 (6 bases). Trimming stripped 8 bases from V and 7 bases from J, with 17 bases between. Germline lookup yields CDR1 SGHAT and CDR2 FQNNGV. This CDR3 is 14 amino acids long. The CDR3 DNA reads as TGTGCCAGCTGCAAAGGGGGAGGCATTGAAAAACTGTTTTTT. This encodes CASCKGGGIEKLFF.

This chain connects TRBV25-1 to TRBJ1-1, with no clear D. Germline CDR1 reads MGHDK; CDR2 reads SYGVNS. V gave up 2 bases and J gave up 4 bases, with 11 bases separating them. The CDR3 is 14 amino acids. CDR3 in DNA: TGTGCCAGCAGTGAAGCCCCGTTGACCACTGAAGCTTTCTTT. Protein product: CASSEAPLTTEAFF.

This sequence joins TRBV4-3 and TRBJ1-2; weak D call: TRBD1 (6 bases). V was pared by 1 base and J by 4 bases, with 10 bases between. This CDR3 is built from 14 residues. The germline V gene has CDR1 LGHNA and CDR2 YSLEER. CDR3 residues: CASSQGGQSYGYTF. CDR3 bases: TGCGCCAGCAGCCAAGGGGGACAATCCTATGGCTACACCTTC.

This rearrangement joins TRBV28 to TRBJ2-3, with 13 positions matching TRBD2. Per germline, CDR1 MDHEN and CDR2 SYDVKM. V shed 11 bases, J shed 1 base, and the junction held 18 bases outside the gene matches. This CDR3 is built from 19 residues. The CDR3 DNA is TGTGCCGTTCACAGGGGACTAGCGGGGCTGGGTCGGGGCACAGATACGCAGTATTTT. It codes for CAVHRGLAGLGRGTDTQYF.

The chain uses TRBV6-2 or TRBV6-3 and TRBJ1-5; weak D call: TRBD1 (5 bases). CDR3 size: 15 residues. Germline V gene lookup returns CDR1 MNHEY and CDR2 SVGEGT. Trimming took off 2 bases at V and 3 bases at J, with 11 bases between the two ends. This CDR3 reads CASSYAGLSNQPQHF. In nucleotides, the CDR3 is TGTGCCAGCAGTTACGCAGGGCTTTCCAATCAGCCCCAGCATTTT.

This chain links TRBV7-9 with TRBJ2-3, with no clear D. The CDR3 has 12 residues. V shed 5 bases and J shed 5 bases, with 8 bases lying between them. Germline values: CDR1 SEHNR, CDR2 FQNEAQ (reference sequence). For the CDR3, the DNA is TGTGCCAGCAGCGGCCTCGGAGATACGCAGTATTTT. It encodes CASSGLGDTQYF.

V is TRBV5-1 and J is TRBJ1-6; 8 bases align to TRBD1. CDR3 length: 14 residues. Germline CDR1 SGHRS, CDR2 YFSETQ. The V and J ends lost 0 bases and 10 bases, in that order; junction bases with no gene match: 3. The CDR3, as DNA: TGCGCCAGCAGCTTGGAGACAGGGGAGTCACCCCTCCACTTT. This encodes CASSLETGESPLHF. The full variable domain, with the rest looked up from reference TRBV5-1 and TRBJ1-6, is KAGVTQTPRYLIKTRGQQVTLSCSPISGHRSVSWYQQTPGQGLQFLFEYFSETQRNKGNFPGRFSGRQFSNSRSEMNVSTLELGDSALYLCASSLETGESPLHFGNGTRLTVT.

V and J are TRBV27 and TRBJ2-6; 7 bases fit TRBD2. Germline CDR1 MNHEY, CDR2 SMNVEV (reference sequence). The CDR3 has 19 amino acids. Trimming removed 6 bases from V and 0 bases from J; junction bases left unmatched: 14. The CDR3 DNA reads TGTGCCAGCAGCCGTACAGGCGGGGGATACAACTCTGGGGCCAACGTCCTGACTTTC. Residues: CASSRTGGGYNSGANVLTF.